This T cell receptor (beta chain) comes out of a study of blood T cell repertoires in COVID-19. Study at large: Sample material is recorded as cDNA or gDNA derived from T cells, B-cell-depleted T cells, or PBMCs.

The V end was cut by 0 bases, the J end by 5 bases, with 11 bases between. The germline CDR1 and CDR2 sequences are SGHRS and YFSETQ. The CDR3 sequence is 14 residues long. Original analysis: Reference gene primer amplification yielded estimated nucleated cell counts. The table came from immunoSEQ multiplex PCR; TCRdb's copy has only in-frame clones and leaves some out. V, J and clone size are taken as reported in that table, and D and trimming were inferred from the DNA itself. The sample lists roughly 100,000 clones, 75% to 95% seen once, with 4.2% in the top ten. This TCR derives from a man aged 18 to 29 with acute or convalescent COVID-19. V is TRBV5-1 and J is TRBJ1-1, with a possible D match to TRBD1 (6 bases). Sequenced: peripheral blood. The CDR3 loop is CASSLAQGMTEAFF. CDR3 nucleotides: TGCGCCAGCAGCTTGGCCCAGGGGATGACTGAAGCTTTCTTT.